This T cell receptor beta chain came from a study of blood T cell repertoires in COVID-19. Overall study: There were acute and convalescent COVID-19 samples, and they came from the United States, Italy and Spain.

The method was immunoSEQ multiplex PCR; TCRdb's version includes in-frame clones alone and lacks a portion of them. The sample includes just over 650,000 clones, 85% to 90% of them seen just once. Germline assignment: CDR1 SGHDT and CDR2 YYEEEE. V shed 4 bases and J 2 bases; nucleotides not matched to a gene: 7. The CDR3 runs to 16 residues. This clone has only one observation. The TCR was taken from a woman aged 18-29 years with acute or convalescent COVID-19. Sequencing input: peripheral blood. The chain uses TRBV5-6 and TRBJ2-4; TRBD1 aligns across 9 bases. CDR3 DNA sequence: TGTGCCAGCAGCCCCGCCGGGACAGGGCCCAAAAACATTCAGTACTTC. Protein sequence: CASSPAGTGPKNIQYF.